The T cell receptor beta chain described here comes from a study of T cell responses to AZD1222 COVID-19 vaccine (dated by TCRdb to the early 2020s). With regard to the full study: TCR sequencing was performed for 230 to 250 trial participants, of whom about 200 were given two doses of AZD1222 and approximately 25 were given two doses of MenACWY control vaccine. Trial participants were enrolled by age into subgroups of 18-55, 56-69 and 70-plus years, and approximately 150, 30 and 60 TCR-sequenced participants, respectively, were included in these subgroups. Results and caveats for the whole study, not just this receptor: Because no day 14 peak-response samples were available, repertoires were characterized only after the peak T cell response. In the small 56-69-year group, the increase in depth fell short of significance, most likely because of low power. Reportedly, almost half of the unique spike-specific TCRs recognized epitopes lying outside the regions that are mutated in the B.1.351 and B.1.1.7 variants. Spike-specific TCR breadth and depth rose significantly after two AZD1222 doses compared with day 0 and with MenACWY recipients. Conclusions about previously exposed vaccinees are limited, since just six AZD1222 recipients were seropositive for SARS-CoV-2 at baseline. The whole spike protein was spanned by vaccine-associated CD4 TCRs, and dominant responses were seen in regions 160-218 and 743-854. Most participants were white British and females outnumbered males, and the authors suggested that clonal diversity may have been underestimated.

As regards this clone: The specificity of this receptor is unknown. Base qualities are not recorded, but no much larger clone differs from it by a single base.

The CDR3 regions of human TCRbeta chains were analyzed by immunosequencing. Per the original workflow: Repertoire TCRs were checked for matches against a reference library of SARS-CoV-2-specific TCRs that had been generated using the MIRA antigen-specificity platform. Breadth was defined as the fraction of unique TCRs that were SARS-CoV-2-associated, and depth was defined as the fraction of total T cells that were SARS-CoV-2-associated. Using the MIRA data, each spike-specific TCR was mapped to the spike region that the TCR reacts to and placed in a CD4 or CD8 class. Log10-transformed breadth and depth values were compared by one-way ANOVA with Sidak's multiple comparisons tests. Sourced from immuneACCESS, this table was stored by TCRdb with only in-frame sequences that have V and J called. A share of the clones is absent; for the studies checked, an unresolved V gene accounts for under half, and the remainder has no known explanation. V and J calls and clone size follow that table, whereas D and trimming were derived from the DNA. The sample includes 100,000 or so clones, with about 89% observed a single time. In total, the top ten clones hold approximately 10% of the sample.

The sample's time point label, in plain terms: about 28 days (+/-7) after the second vaccine dose. AZD1222 recipients with second doses at about 4 weeks or about 12 weeks were pooled, because spike-specific TCR depth and breadth did not differ between schedules. The vaccinee samples were drawn from two UK trials, COV001 and COV002, one of which was a single-blind randomized controlled phase 2/3 trial testing AZD1222 (ChAdOx1 nCoV-19) in healthy adults. For TCRbeta chain sequencing, PBMC samples from trial participants were taken at day 0 and at day 28 after the second dose. From its cysteine to its phenylalanine, the CDR3 spans 13 amino acids. CDR3 DNA only is kept here, 39 bases in frame from base 1. Trimming leaves V shorter by 3 bases and J shorter by 6 bases, with the junction holding 2 bases beyond the gene matches. Via the germline V gene (reference sequence), CDR1 is SEHNR and CDR2 FQNEAQ.

The TCR sequence derives from an adult who received the AZD1222 COVID-19 vaccine. The rearrangement combines TRBV7-9 with TRBJ1-2; the central 9 bases match TRBD1. Material: peripheral blood, obtained 28 days after the second AZD1222 dose. At the DNA level, the sequence is TGTGCCAGCAGCTTCGGACAGGGGAATGGCTACACCTTC. It translates as CASSFGQGNGYTF.